The 17 T cell receptor beta chains below all came from one sample that was sequenced in a study of Graves' ophthalmopathy and Graves' hyperthyroidism (dated by TCRdb to the late 2010s). The listed sequencing device is Illumina HiSeq 2000. TCR beta CDR3 regions were amplified from RNA transcripts for repertoire sequencing. The first round was an RT-PCR using HTBI primers with the Qiagen OneStep RT-PCR kit, and this first round was followed by a second-round multiplex PCR, then size selection and purification. The public reads were reanalyzed by TCRdb: fastp trimming at Q25, MiXCR alignment, in-frame beta chains only. Each entry is one CDR3 protein sequence, shown with its most common DNA and genes. This sample is represented by about 390,000 distinct CDR3 sequences; about 17% of them were singletons. The leading ten clones occupy approximately 2.4% of the sample. The sequencing input was peripheral blood. Source of these receptors: an adult woman with stable Graves' hyperthyroidism.

This clonotype was recorded many times. V is TRBV9 and J is TRBJ2-7, with TRBD2 as a possible D gene (7 bases). Trimming stripped 1 base from V and 5 bases from J, with 13 bases between. This CDR3 region has 14 residues. Germline values: CDR1 SGDLS, CDR2 YYNGEE. CDR3 sequence: CASSVRGGADEQYF. As DNA, the CDR3 is TGTGCCAGCAGCGTAAGGGGGGGGGCGGACGAGCAGTACTTC.

This clonotype was seen ten or more times. CDR3 in DNA: TGTGCCAGCAGTTTGACAGGGTACAATTCACCCCTCCACTTT. This encodes CASSLTGYNSPLHF. The V and J genes are TRBV27 and TRBJ1-6, with 7 nucleotides matching TRBD1. The ends lost 3 bases at V and 7 bases at J; junction bases unmatched: 3. The CDR3 spans 14 residues. Germline V gene lookup returns CDR1 MNHEY and CDR2 SMNVEV (reference sequence).

At least ten counts were recorded for this clonotype. The genes are TRBV24-1 and TRBJ1-5, with D uncertain. The V and J ends lost 2 bases and 3 bases respectively, with 7 bases between them. The germline V gene encodes CDR1 KGHDR and CDR2 SFDVKD. This CDR3 is built from 14 residues. The chain's CDR3 is CATSDYGLNQPQHF. CDR3 DNA: TGTGCCACCAGTGATTACGGCCTCAATCAGCCCCAGCATTTT.

In its sample, this clonotype was seen many times. V usage is TRBV4-2 and J usage is TRBJ1-1, with a tentative D call TRBD1 (5 bases). This CDR3 contains 17 residues. Between the trimmed V and J ends, which lost 0 bases and 0 bases, there was a span of 14 bases. CDR1 and CDR2 (germline): LGHNA, YNFKEQ. In nucleotides, the CDR3 is TGTGCCAGCAGCCAAGATAGAGCCGGGACGGTGAACACTGAAGCTTTCTTT. Its protein product is CASSQDRAGTVNTEAFF.

This clonotype has at least ten counts. The chain couples TRBV11-2 to TRBJ2-7; 7 bases line up with TRBD1. J lost 2 bases, V lost 0 bases, and 1 base had no gene match. The V gene's germline CDR1 is SGHAT and CDR2 FQNNGV. CDR3 size: 14 residues. The CDR3 region has the DNA TGTGCCAGCAGCTTAGATACAGGGGCCTACGAGCAGTACTTC. Its protein is CASSLDTGAYEQYF.

The chain recombines TRBV11-2 with TRBJ2-7, with 7 bases identical to TRBD1. Trimming cost V 5 bases and J 2 bases; bases outside gene matches: 12. Looked up from germline, CDR1 is SGHAT and CDR2 is FQNNGV. This CDR3 spans 16 amino acids. CDR3 sequence reads: CASSARLTGYAYEQYF. CDR3 bases: TGTGCCAGCAGCGCTAGGTTGACAGGGTATGCCTACGAGCAGTACTTC.

This clonotype was recorded many times. J is TRBJ2-7 and V is TRBV6-2 or TRBV6-3; D perhaps matches TRBD2 (6 bases). The V gene's germline CDR1 is MNHEY and CDR2 SVGEGT. V lost 8 bases, J lost 3 bases, and 14 bases lay in between. CDR3 length: 13 amino acids. The CDR3 DNA reads TGTGCCAGCCGTGCGGGATTAAGCTACGAGCAGTACTTC. This translates into CASRAGLSYEQYF.

This clonotype was observed many times. This chain links TRBV7-8 with TRBJ2-2; D remains unclear. The germline V gene has CDR1 SGHVS and CDR2 FQNEAQ. This CDR3 has 16 amino acids. V was clipped by 1 base and J by 0 bases, with 9 bases between them. This CDR3 is CASSLGGSPNTGELFF. The CDR3 region has the DNA TGTGCCAGCAGCTTAGGAGGCAGCCCGAACACCGGGGAGCTGTTTTTT.

In its sample, this clonotype was seen a few times. The V gene is TRBV10-3, the J gene TRBJ2-2; 14 nucleotides agree with TRBD2. After removal of 3 bases from V and 8 bases from J, the junction contained 5 bases not matched to a gene. CDR1 ENHRY and CDR2 SYGVKD come from the germline V gene. The CDR3 runs 16 residues. This CDR3 is CAISESGTSGRGELFF. The CDR3 nucleotides are TGTGCCATCAGTGAATCCGGGACTAGCGGGAGAGGGGAGCTGTTTTTT.

Many counts were recorded for this clonotype. The chain employs TRBV4-1 and TRBJ2-7; no definite D call. The CDR3 covers 16 residues. Germline CDR1 reads MGHRA; CDR2 reads YSYEKL. Trimming removed 0 bases from V and 3 bases from J, with 15 bases in between. CDR3 loop: CASSQDVSGYFYEQYF. The DNA for the CDR3 is TGCGCCAGCAGCCAAGATGTGTCCGGATACTTCTACGAGCAGTACTTC.

This clonotype came up many times. As DNA, the CDR3 is TGTGCCAGCAGCTTTTTGGGGACAGGGGACGGGTACGAGCAGTACTTC. Encoded protein: CASSFLGTGDGYEQYF. The chain links TRBV6-1 to TRBJ2-7; TRBD1 aligns across 10 bases. Germline V lookup: CDR1 MNHNS, CDR2 SASEGT. There are 16 residues in the CDR3. V shed 6 bases and J 4 bases; nucleotides not matched to a gene: 12.

This clonotype was observed at least ten times. J is TRBJ2-4 and V is TRBV12-3 or TRBV12-4; D is tentatively TRBD1 or TRBD2 (5 bases each). V gave up 5 bases and J gave up 6 bases, with 14 bases separating them. CDR3 length equals 14 residues. CDR3 DNA sequence: TGTGCCAGCAGTCCCCCTGGGACCCTAAACATTCAGTACTTC. It codes for CASSPPGTLNIQYF.

The rearrangement uses TRBV12-3 or TRBV12-4 and TRBJ2-3; the D call may be TRBD1 or TRBD2 (5 bases each). Trimming left V 4 bases short and J 4 bases short, with 12 bases between. The CDR3 has 14 residues. The CDR3 protein is CASSSRMGADTQYF. The CDR3 DNA is TGTGCCAGCAGTTCCCGTATGGGGGCAGATACGCAGTATTTT.

The chain has TRBV4-1 and TRBJ2-5; D unresolved. Trimming removed 6 bases from V and 5 bases from J, with 13 bases in between. The CDR3 runs to 13 residues. Germline V gene lookup returns CDR1 MGHRA and CDR2 YSYEKL. In nucleotides, the CDR3 is TGCGCCAGCAGTCCCAGCATAGGCGAGACCCAGTACTTC. Protein sequence: CASSPSIGETQYF.

Ten or more counts support this clonotype. V is TRBV5-1 and J is TRBJ1-1, with D possibly being TRBD1 (5 bases). The CDR3 loop spans 16 amino acids. The V end lost 4 bases, the J end lost 1 base, and 17 bases lay between the germline ends. The germline V gene has CDR1 SGHRS and CDR2 YFSETQ. For the CDR3, the DNA is TGCGCCAGCAGCCGTATTTACGGGACGCGGAACACTGAAGCTTTCTTT. This encodes CASSRIYGTRNTEAFF. Together with reference TRBV5-1 and TRBJ1-1, the CDR3 gives the full variable domain: KAGVTQTPRYLIKTRGQQVTLSCSPISGHRSVSWYQQTPGQGLQFLFEYFSETQRNKGNFPGRFSGRQFSNSRSEMNVSTLELGDSALYLCASSRIYGTRNTEAFFGQGTRLTVV.

The gene calls are TRBV11-1 and TRBJ2-5; 14 nucleotides align to TRBD2. Germline V CDR1 and CDR2: SGHAT, FQDESV (reference sequence). The V and J ends lost 1 base and 2 bases, in that order; junction bases with no gene match: 6. This CDR3 has 18 amino acids. The CDR3 nucleotides read TGTGCCAGCAGCTTAGATTCCTGGACTAGCGGGAGGCAAGAGACCCAGTACTTC. Translated, it gives CASSLDSWTSGRQETQYF.

The chain combines TRBV28 with TRBJ1-1; possible D gene TRBD1, 5 bases. Germline V gene lookup returns CDR1 MDHEN and CDR2 SYDVKM. This CDR3 has 15 amino acids. Trimming cost V 6 bases and J 1 base, with 15 bases left between them. The CDR3 coding sequence is TGTGCCAGCAGCCCCCCGGAGCAGGGGAACACTGAAGCTTTCTTT. Translated, it gives CASSPPEQGNTEAFF.